These 30 T cell receptor beta chains originate from one sample sequenced in a study of T cells in Graves' hyperthyroidism and ophthalmopathy. TCR beta CDR3 regions were amplified from RNA. HTBI primers were used for first-round RT-PCR of the TCR CDR3. TCRdb re-called the multiplex PCR reads with MiXCR, one entry per CDR3 protein. The sample holds fewer than 250,000 distinct CDR3 sequences; roughly 15% are singletons and the top ten take about 30%. Sequencing was done on a sample of blood. These receptors all stem from a woman aged 18-29 years with Graves' ophthalmopathy.

The chain employs TRBV5-4 and TRBJ1-4; D not certain. The V gene lost 0 bases and the J gene lost 0 bases, with 6 bases spanning the gap. The germline V gene encodes CDR1 SGHNT and CDR2 YYREEE (reference sequence). There are 15 residues in the CDR3. DNA for the CDR3: TGTGCCAGCAGCTTGGGGGCTGCAACTAATGAAAAACTGTTTTTT. Protein product: CASSLGAATNEKLFF.

This clonotype occurred many times. The rearrangement links TRBV3-1 to TRBJ1-2; possible D gene TRBD1, 5 bases. CDR3 size: 13 residues. The ends were cut back, 4 bases at V and 5 bases at J, with 11 bases in the middle. CDR1 and CDR2 from the germline V gene are LGHDT and YNNKEL (reference sequence). The CDR3 sequence is CASSPAGPYGYTF. DNA of the CDR3: TGTGCCAGCAGCCCCGCGGGGCCATATGGCTACACCTTC.

At least ten counts were recorded for this clonotype. The chain couples TRBV19 to TRBJ2-1, with unresolved D. The CDR3 contains 15 residues. Per germline, CDR1 LNHDA and CDR2 SQIVND (reference sequence). The V and J ends lost 1 base and 5 bases respectively, with 12 bases between them. DNA of the CDR3: TGTGCCAGTAGTATAGTCGGGTCTGGCAACAATGAGCAGTTCTTC. It specifies CASSIVGSGNNEQFF.

Details on this clonotype: This could be a read error, since a much larger clone is one nucleotide away. CDR3 residues: CSARDVAYGQYF. The DNA of the CDR3 is TGCAGTGCTAGAGATGTGGCCTACGGGCAGTACTTC. V usage is TRBV20-1 and J usage is TRBJ2-7; no definite D call. In germline, CDR1 is DFQATT, CDR2 SNEGSKA (reference sequence). The CDR3 runs 12 residues.

This clonotype occurred many times. This sequence joins TRBV7-9 and TRBJ2-2; D tentatively reads TRBD1 or TRBD2 (5 bases each). The V and J ends lost 1 base and 6 bases respectively, with 9 bases between them. This CDR3 has 14 amino acids. CDR1 is SEHNR and CDR2 is FQNEAQ in the germline V gene (reference sequence). Here the CDR3 DNA reads TGTGCCAGCAGCTTAGGGGGGAAGCCCGGGGAGCTGTTTTTT. Translation gives CASSLGGKPGELFF.

This clonotype was recorded at least ten times. The CDR3 here is CASSVSDRGNEQFF. The DNA for the CDR3 is TGTGCCAGCAGCGTATCGGACAGGGGCAATGAGCAGTTCTTC. The V and J genes are TRBV9 and TRBJ2-1; 9 positions agree with TRBD1. This CDR3 is built from 14 residues. V was clipped by 1 base and J by 6 bases; unmatched bases: 2. Per the germline V gene, CDR1 is SGDLS and CDR2 is YYNGEE.

This clonotype showed up many times. The genes are TRBV27 and TRBJ2-1, with TRBD1 identical over 7 bases. CDR3 length equals 15 residues. Germline V gene lookup returns CDR1 MNHEY and CDR2 SMNVEV (reference sequence). Unmatched junction bases numbered 9, after V lost 8 bases and J lost 2 bases. CDR3 protein: CASWGTAWPYNEQFF. CDR3 DNA: TGTGCCAGCTGGGGGACAGCTTGGCCCTACAATGAGCAGTTCTTC.

This clonotype has ten or more counts. This rearrangement joins TRBV30 to TRBJ1-6; D possibly corresponds to TRBD1 (6 bases). Per the germline V gene, CDR1 is GTSNPN and CDR2 is SVGIG (reference sequence). The CDR3 totals 16 residues. V lost 4 bases and J lost 3, with 16 bases in between. CDR3: CAWTPQGSSYNSPLHF. CDR3 nucleotides: TGTGCCTGGACGCCACAGGGCAGCAGCTATAATTCACCCCTCCACTTT.

This clonotype was observed many times. The rearrangement uses TRBV7-9 and TRBJ1-1, with 9 positions matching TRBD1. The CDR3 consists of 15 residues. The junction had 6 bases not matched to a gene; V was cut back by 1 base and J by 6 bases. CDR1 is SEHNR and CDR2 is FQNEAQ in the germline V gene (reference sequence). CDR3 residues: CASSLETGGVAEAFF. CDR3 coding DNA: TGTGCCAGCAGCTTAGAGACAGGGGGGGTCGCTGAAGCTTTCTTT.

This clonotype was recorded many times. The rearrangement uses TRBV20-1 and TRBJ2-1, with a tentative D call TRBD1 (6 bases). CDR3 length: 14 residues. V gave up 0 bases and J gave up 7 bases, with 13 bases separating them. Germline V lookup: CDR1 DFQATT, CDR2 SNEGSKA (reference sequence). The CDR3 here is CSARETARGNEQFF. The DNA for the CDR3 is TGCAGTGCTAGAGAGACAGCTAGGGGGAATGAGCAGTTCTTC.

This clonotype was found many times. The chain is built from TRBV28 and TRBJ2-5; tentatively, D is TRBD2 (6 bases). CDR1 MDHEN and CDR2 SYDVKM come from the germline V gene. The V and J ends lost 3 bases and 0 bases respectively, with 14 bases between them. This CDR3 region has 16 residues. The CDR3 nucleotides are TGTGCCAGCAGTTTGGGACTTCGTGGGGACCAAGAGACCCAGTACTTC. This sequence encodes CASSLGLRGDQETQYF.

This clonotype was picked up many times. The chain is built from TRBV27 and TRBJ1-2, with a possible D match to TRBD1 (6 bases). Trimming stripped 5 bases from V and 3 bases from J, with 16 bases between. CDR1 is MNHEY and CDR2 is SMNVEV in the germline V gene (reference sequence). The CDR3 has 15 amino acids. In nucleotides, the CDR3 is TGTGCCAGCAGTACGTCAGGGGAAAGGGACTATGGCTACACCTTC. Residues: CASSTSGERDYGYTF.

The chain links TRBV6-2 or TRBV6-3 to TRBJ2-1; 9 bases agree with TRBD2. Germline CDR1 reads MNHEY; CDR2 reads SVGEGT. Losses at the gene ends were 2 bases for V and 7 bases for J; bases not matched to a gene: 3. The CDR3 runs 14 residues. The CDR3: CASSYSGRQNEQFF. CDR3 coding DNA: TGTGCCAGCAGTTACAGCGGGAGGCAGAATGAGCAGTTCTTC.

In its sample, this clonotype was seen many times. The chain is built from TRBV11-2 and TRBJ2-3; 10 bases are shared with TRBD2. The CDR3 spans 17 residues. Germline V gives CDR1 SGHAT, CDR2 FQNNGV. V lost 0 bases, J lost 1 base, and 4 bases stayed unmatched. As DNA, the CDR3 is TGTGCCAGCAGCTTAGAGCCTCTAGCGGGGGGCACAGATACGCAGTATTTT. Translated: CASSLEPLAGGTDTQYF.

In this sample, this clonotype turned up many times. The chain is built from TRBV7-9 and TRBJ1-2; possible D gene TRBD1, 6 bases. CDR3 length equals 16 residues. V dropped 5 bases and J dropped 6 bases, with 22 bases sitting between them. From germline, CDR1 is SEHNR and CDR2 FQNEAQ (reference sequence). The CDR3 sequence: CASSPLNSGGGDGYTF. The CDR3 DNA reads TGTGCCAGCAGCCCCCTTAATTCCGGGGGCGGAGATGGCTACACCTTC.

This clonotype was counted at least ten times. The chain has TRBV10-3 and TRBJ1-5, with TRBD1 identical over 7 bases. CDR3 length: 14 amino acids. Trimming cost V 4 bases and J 4 bases; bases outside gene matches: 4. The germline V gene has CDR1 ENHRY and CDR2 SYGVKD. CDR3 DNA sequence: TGTGCCATCAGTGCGGACAGGAGGAATCAGCCCCAGCATTTT. Protein: CAISADRRNQPQHF.

This clonotype showed up many times. The chain couples TRBV9 to TRBJ2-1, with no clear D. The V end was cut by 2 bases, the J end by 5 bases, with 11 bases between. The CDR3 sequence is 14 residues long. Germline V CDR1 and CDR2: SGDLS, YYNGEE. DNA for the CDR3: TGTGCCAGCAGCGTTCCGGACCGTAACAATGAGCAGTTCTTC. Residues: CASSVPDRNNEQFF.

This clonotype was seen ten or more times. The rearrangement joins TRBV27 to TRBJ2-1; 10 nucleotides line up with TRBD1. The trim removed 7 bases at V and 5 bases at J, leaving 14 bases unmatched. The germline V gene has CDR1 MNHEY and CDR2 SMNVEV (reference sequence). The CDR3 runs to 17 residues. As DNA, the CDR3 is TGTGCCAGCACTCGGGACAGGGGAGCCTCAAGGCACAATGAGCAGTTCTTC. This gives the protein CASTRDRGASRHNEQFF.

This clonotype was detected many times. The genes are TRBV10-3 and TRBJ1-5; D not certain. V lost 10 bases, J lost 5 bases, and 15 bases lay in between. CDR1 ENHRY and CDR2 SYGVKD come from the germline V gene. This CDR3 spans 13 amino acids. This CDR3 reads CATTPGDHQPQHF. The CDR3, as DNA: TGTGCCACCACCCCGGGAGACCATCAGCCCCAGCATTTT.

This clonotype was observed many times. The chain couples TRBV5-6 to TRBJ2-3; D is ambiguous. The CDR3 runs 12 residues. V lost 4 bases to trimming and J lost 4 bases, with 7 bases between them. Germline V lookup: CDR1 SGHDT, CDR2 YYEEEE. CDR3 bases: TGTGCCAGCAGCCGAAGGGCAGATACGCAGTATTTT. This sequence encodes CASSRRADTQYF.

V is TRBV25-1 and J is TRBJ2-3; D unclear. Germline-derived CDR1 and CDR2 are MGHDK and SYGVNS. V lost 1 base and J lost 3, with 14 bases in between. CDR3 length equals 16 residues. DNA for the CDR3: TGTGCCAGCAGTGAATCCAAGGGTCCCAGGACAGATACGCAGTATTTT. This encodes CASSESKGPRTDTQYF.

Note on this clonotype: A much more abundant neighbour one base away suggests this may be a read error. As DNA, the CDR3 is TGCAGTGCTAATTTACCCCAGATGGACACTGAAGCTTTCTTT. Translation: CSANLPQMDTEAFF. The chain joins TRBV20-1 to TRBJ1-1; no definite D call. Trimming shortened V by 4 bases and J by 3 bases, and 15 bases separated the two germline ends. Germline CDR1 and CDR2: DFQATT and SNEGSKA (reference sequence). The length of the CDR3 is 14 residues.

The sample holds many counts of this clonotype. V gene TRBV5-1 combines with J gene TRBJ1-1, with a weak D call TRBD1 (6 bases). CDR1 and CDR2 from the germline V gene are SGHRS and YFSETQ. The CDR3 is made up of 18 amino acids. V was trimmed by 4 bases and J by 1 base, leaving 23 bases between them. The DNA for the CDR3 is TGCGCCAGCAGCAACGCGCCGGGATGGGGGCGTAGGAACACTGAAGCTTTCTTT. It is translated as CASSNAPGWGRRNTEAFF. The full variable domain, rest sourced from reference TRBV5-1 and TRBJ1-1, is KAGVTQTPRYLIKTRGQQVTLSCSPISGHRSVSWYQQTPGQGLQFLFEYFSETQRNKGNFPGRFSGRQFSNSRSEMNVSTLELGDSALYLCASSNAPGWGRRNTEAFFGQGTRLTVV.

This clonotype was observed at least ten times. The CDR3 DNA reads as TGTGCCATCAGTGAAAGACAATTGAACACTGAAGCTTTCTTT. This gives the protein CAISERQLNTEAFF. The chain carries TRBV10-3 and TRBJ1-1; D remains ambiguous. Germline CDR1 reads ENHRY; CDR2 reads SYGVKD. This CDR3 has 14 residues. Trimming shortened V by 3 bases and J by 0 bases, and 8 bases separated the two germline ends.

This clonotype came up many times. The J gene is TRBJ1-2, the V gene TRBV3-1; D unclear. Germline V gives CDR1 LGHDT, CDR2 YNNKEL (reference sequence). Between the trimmed V and J ends, which lost 0 bases and 0 bases, there was a span of 8 bases. The CDR3 runs 15 residues. As DNA, the CDR3 is TGTGCCAGCAGCCAAGATTCGGGATCTAACTATGGCTACACCTTC. Translation: CASSQDSGSNYGYTF.

This clonotype was seen many times. The chain couples TRBV7-9 to TRBJ1-3; D is ambiguous. Trimming took off 5 bases at V and 2 bases at J, with 13 bases between the two ends. This CDR3 contains 15 residues. Per the germline V gene, CDR1 is SEHNR and CDR2 is FQNEAQ (reference sequence). CDR3 sequence: CASSLGSRTGNTIYF. The CDR3 nucleotides are TGTGCCAGCAGCCTGGGATCACGGACTGGAAACACCATATATTTT. Combining the CDR3 with reference TRBV7-9 and TRBJ1-3 gives the whole variable domain DTGVSQNPRHKITKRGQNVTFRCDPISEHNRLYWYRQTLGQGPEFLTYFQNEAQLEKSRLLSDRFSAERPKGSFSTLEIQRTEQGDSAMYLCASSLGSRTGNTIYFGEGSWLTVV.

A few counts support this clonotype. The rearrangement uses TRBV6-5 and TRBJ1-3; 10 bases fit TRBD1. CDR3 length: 16 residues. Germline V gene data show CDR1 as MNHEY and CDR2 as SVGAGI. V trimming: 4 bases; J trimming: 3 bases; junction bases outside the gene matches: 6. The CDR3 nucleotides are TGTGCCAGCAGTTTGGGAGGGACAGGGGATGGAAACACCATATATTTT. Its translation: CASSLGGTGDGNTIYF.

This clonotype has more than one count but fewer than ten. The J gene is TRBJ2-2, the V gene TRBV12-3 or TRBV12-4, with D hard to call. CDR3 length: 14 amino acids. Trimming took 9 bases from V and 0 from J, leaving 11 bases between them. Here the CDR3 DNA reads TGTGCCAGTGATTTTGGGGCGAACACCGGGGAGCTGTTTTTT. This gives the protein CASDFGANTGELFF.

Many counts were recorded for this clonotype. The chain is built from TRBV27 and TRBJ2-7, with unresolved D. V lost 5 bases and J lost 5, with 13 bases in between. CDR3 size: 13 residues. Germline CDR1 is MNHEY and CDR2 is SMNVEV (reference sequence). CDR3 coding DNA: TGTGCCAGCAGTCTTGGGTCATGGAACGAGCAGTACTTC. Translating gives CASSLGSWNEQYF.

The table lists this clonotype with many counts. J is TRBJ2-5 and V is TRBV6-2 or TRBV6-3; 11 nucleotides agree with TRBD2. This CDR3 is 17 amino acids long. Looked up from germline, CDR1 is MNHEY and CDR2 is SVGEGT. V gave up 0 bases and J gave up 4 bases; unmatched junction bases: 7. CDR3 sequence reads: CASSYSRLAGGAETQYF. The CDR3 DNA sequence: TGTGCCAGCAGTTACTCGAGGCTAGCGGGAGGAGCAGAGACCCAGTACTTC.